The 9 T cell receptor beta chains listed next were all sequenced from one sample in a study of neurological immune-mediated disorders. TCRdb used MiXCR to reprocess the 5' RACE reads, holding one entry per CDR3 protein. The sample holds under 85,000 distinct CDR3 sequences, about 9.3% seen once. Sequences were obtained from PBMCs. All receptors come from a man aged 40-50 years in good health.

This clonotype was found a few times. CDR3 region: CASSPRAGGAYTQYF. In nucleotides, the CDR3 is TGTGCCAGCAGTCCACGAGCCGGGGGGGCATATACGCAGTATTTT. V gene TRBV6-1 combines with J gene TRBJ2-3; 8 nucleotides match TRBD2. V shed 5 bases, J shed 7 bases, and the junction held 11 bases outside the gene matches. The V gene's germline CDR1 is MNHNS and CDR2 SASEGT. This CDR3 spans 15 amino acids.

This clonotype was observed many times. This chain links TRBV29-1 with TRBJ1-2; D is unresolved. This CDR3 has 13 amino acids. V gave up 3 bases and J gave up 2 bases, with 10 bases separating them. Germline V gene sequence: CDR1 SQVTM, CDR2 ANQGSEA. DNA of the CDR3: TGCAGCGTTGATCCTCCGGGCAACTATGGCTACACCTTC. Translated, it gives CSVDPPGNYGYTF.

This clonotype showed up many times. J is TRBJ1-2 and V is TRBV20-1; D perhaps matches TRBD1 (6 bases). CDR3 length: 14 residues. Germline V CDR1 and CDR2: DFQATT, SNEGSKA (reference sequence). V gave up 1 base and J gave up 11 bases, with 20 bases separating them. The DNA of the CDR3 is TGCAGTGCTAGAGTCGGGACACCCTCGGAGGGATACACCTTC. The encoded protein is CSARVGTPSEGYTF.

This clonotype was picked up many times. This chain links TRBV12-3 or TRBV12-4 with TRBJ1-2; no reliable D call. With 8 bases removed from V and 8 bases from J, the gap between germline ends came to 15 bases. There are 12 residues in the CDR3. The CDR3 coding sequence is TGTGCCAGCTCCGTCACGGGTTGGGGCTACACCTTC. It translates to CASSVTGWGYTF.

This clonotype was seen ten or more times. The chain uses TRBV20-1 and TRBJ2-2; D is unresolved. V lost 0 bases to trimming and J lost 5 bases, with 10 bases between them. The CDR3 has 14 amino acids. The germline V gene has CDR1 DFQATT and CDR2 SNEGSKA (reference sequence). The CDR3 loop is CSAREGWGTGELFF. The DNA for the CDR3 is TGCAGTGCTAGAGAGGGGTGGGGAACCGGGGAGCTGTTTTTT.

This clonotype was seen ten or more times. J is TRBJ2-7 and V is TRBV3-1; 9 positions match TRBD1. This CDR3 is 15 amino acids long. The J segment lost 8 bases and the V segment lost 3 bases, leaving 11 bases of the junction unmatched. Germline V gene data show CDR1 as LGHDT and CDR2 as YNNKEL (reference sequence). CDR3 coding DNA: TGTGCCAGCAGCCACGTCACAGGGGGCTATACGAAGCAGTACTTC. It translates to CASSHVTGGYTKQYF.

This clonotype has just a few counts. A read error may be the cause here, since a much bigger clone is one base away. The CDR3 DNA sequence: TGTACCAGCAGCTTAAGTGGGGATGGCTACACCTTC. Translation: CTSSLSGDGYTF. J is TRBJ1-2 and V is TRBV7-3; no reliable D call. Germline CDR1 reads SGHTA; CDR2 reads FQGTGA. This CDR3 contains 12 residues.

This clonotype was detected many times. The genes are TRBV5-1 and TRBJ1-1, with D possibly TRBD1 on 5 matching bases. V was clipped by 5 bases and J by 1 base, with 12 bases between them. CDR3 length equals 14 residues. Germline loops: CDR1 SGHRS, CDR2 YFSETQ. Here the CDR3 reads CASRVGAANTEAFF. CDR3 nucleotides: TGCGCCAGCAGAGTCGGGGCGGCGAACACTGAAGCTTTCTTT.

This clonotype came up many times. The chain combines TRBV7-9 with TRBJ2-2; D is uncertain. The CDR3 is 13 residues long. CDR1 and CDR2 (germline): SEHNR, FQNEAQ (reference sequence). V was clipped by 5 bases and J by 4 bases, with 8 bases between them. The CDR3 nucleotides are TGTGCCAGCAGCCAGAGTACCACCGGGGAGCTGTTTTTT. The encoded protein is CASSQSTTGELFF.